Below are 26 T cell receptor beta chains sequenced from a single sample in a study of T cell responses to AZD1222 COVID-19 vaccine. Repertoires were generated with immunoSEQ multiplex PCR, while TCRdb's copy carries only in-frame clones and drops some. Among about 150,000 clones listed, roughly 90% were seen once. The sample was peripheral blood, taken 28 days after the second AZD1222 dose. The receptors shown here come from an adult who received the AZD1222 COVID-19 vaccine.

This chain joins TRBV7-2 and TRBJ2-2, with D perhaps matching TRBD2 (6 bases). The germline gives CDR1 SGHTA, CDR2 FQGNSA. This CDR3 contains 14 residues. V lost 5 bases, J lost 5 bases, and 12 bases lay in between. CDR3 in amino acids: CASSGAGLTGELFF. In DNA form, the CDR3 reads TGTGCCAGCAGCGGGGCGGGGTTGACCGGGGAGCTGTTTTTT.

The chain uses TRBV7-2 and TRBJ2-2; D is perhaps TRBD1 (5 bases). This CDR3 region has 13 residues. The V end was cut by 5 bases, the J end by 8 bases, with 12 bases between. Per germline, CDR1 SGHTA and CDR2 FQGNSA. CDR3 bases: TGTGCCAGCAGCGCGTATCACAGGGGGGAGCTGTTTTTT. This encodes CASSAYHRGELFF.

The chain is built from TRBV6-4 and TRBJ1-2; no firm D call. CDR3 size: 8 residues. From germline, CDR1 is MRHNA and CDR2 SNTAGT. V was trimmed by 4 bases and J by 9 bases, leaving 0 bases between them. The CDR3 DNA reads as TGTGCCAGCAGTGGCTACACCTTC. This translates into CASSGYTF.

J is TRBJ2-2 and V is TRBV3-1 (or the pseudogene TRBV3-2); 9 nucleotides align to TRBD1. This CDR3 comprises 18 residues. Per the germline V gene, CDR1 is LGHDT and CDR2 is YNNKEL (reference sequence). Germline trimming cut 1 base from V and 5 bases from J; bases unmatched to any gene: 11. The CDR3 reads CASSQVGTGGLNTGELFF. For the CDR3, the DNA is TGTGCCAGCAGCCAAGTGGGTACAGGGGGCCTTAATACCGGGGAGCTGTTTTTT.

The CDR3 loop reads CASSQVFRDNEQFF. DNA of the CDR3: TGCGCCAGCAGCCAAGTTTTCAGAGACAATGAGCAGTTCTTC. The J gene is TRBJ2-1, the V gene TRBV4-1; no definite D call. The germline CDR1 and CDR2 sequences are MGHRA and YSYEKL. The germline V and J ends were trimmed by 1 base and 5 bases, with 9 bases remaining between them. The CDR3 sequence is 14 residues long.

The CDR3 DNA sequence: TGCGCCAGCGCGACAGGGGGCCCGGGAGATACGCAGTATTTT. Encoded protein: CASATGGPGDTQYF. The chain employs TRBV5-1 and TRBJ2-3; TRBD1 matches at 10 bases. This CDR3 has 14 amino acids. Germline V gives CDR1 SGHRS, CDR2 YFSETQ. J lost 5 bases, V lost 7 bases, and 7 bases had no gene match.

The V call is TRBV5-1, the J call TRBJ1-1; no firm D call. Germline V lookup: CDR1 SGHRS, CDR2 YFSETQ. With 1 base removed from V and 0 bases from J, the gap between germline ends came to 7 bases. This CDR3 has 14 residues. The chain's CDR3 is CASSLPSLNTEAFF. The CDR3 DNA reads TGCGCCAGCAGCTTGCCGTCTCTGAACACTGAAGCTTTCTTT.

The chain carries TRBV4-3 and TRBJ2-2; D may be TRBD2 (6 bases). V shed 0 bases and J shed 6 bases, with 17 bases lying between them. The CDR3 consists of 17 residues. Germline CDR1 and CDR2: LGHNA and YSLEER. For the CDR3, the DNA is TGCGCCAGCAGCCAAGATCTATGGAGGGAGTGGGCCGGGGAGCTGTTTTTT. Protein product: CASSQDLWREWAGELFF.

V and J are TRBV27 and TRBJ2-3, with TRBD2 matching over 8 bases. This CDR3 is 14 amino acids long. The J segment lost 4 bases and the V segment lost 3 bases, leaving 3 bases of the junction unmatched. Germline-derived CDR1 and CDR2 are MNHEY and SMNVEV (reference sequence). This CDR3 is CASSFRGGSDTQYF. DNA of the CDR3: TGTGCCAGCAGTTTTCGGGGGGGCTCAGATACGCAGTATTTT.

About this clone itself: Other DNA sequences in this specimen translate into the identical CDR3. The gene calls are TRBV27 and TRBJ2-7; D is unresolved. Germline-derived CDR1 and CDR2 are MNHEY and SMNVEV (reference sequence). Trimming pared 5 bases from V and 3 bases from J, leaving 5 bases between. CDR3 length: 11 residues. CDR3 amino acids: CASSNRYEQYF. The CDR3 nucleotides read TGTGCCAGCAGTAACCGCTACGAGCAGTACTTC.

The chain recombines TRBV7-8 with TRBJ1-5; the D is unclear. This CDR3 has 12 residues. The V end was cut by 5 bases, the J end by 4 bases, with 6 bases between. The germline V gene encodes CDR1 SGHVS and CDR2 FQNEAQ. The DNA for the CDR3 is TGTGCCAGCAGCCCCACGAATCAGCCCCAGCATTTT. Translation: CASSPTNQPQHF.

The genes are TRBV27 and TRBJ2-1; the D gene is possibly TRBD1 (5 bases). V lost 5 bases to trimming and J lost 8 bases, with 13 bases between them. The CDR3 contains 13 residues. Germline V gives CDR1 MNHEY, CDR2 SMNVEV (reference sequence). In DNA, the CDR3 is TGTGCCAGCAGTCCAAGGGGATTCCATGAGCAGTTCTTC. Encoded protein: CASSPRGFHEQFF.

CDR3 sequence reads: CASSYSMRDSWSPLHF. CDR3 coding DNA: TGTGCCAGCAGTTACTCCATGCGGGACAGTTGGTCACCCCTCCACTTT. V and J are TRBV6-5 and TRBJ1-6; 7 bases align to TRBD1. The CDR3 contains 16 residues. The germline CDR1 and CDR2 sequences are MNHEY and SVGAGI. Trimming removed 0 bases from V and 10 bases from J; junction bases left unmatched: 9.

The chain links TRBV9 to TRBJ1-6, with a possible D match to TRBD1 (5 bases). From germline, CDR1 is SGDLS and CDR2 YYNGEE. The CDR3 extends over 15 amino acids. The V end lost 4 bases, the J end lost 3 bases, and 11 bases lay between the germline ends. The CDR3 reads CASSPGGNYNSPLHF. CDR3 coding DNA: TGTGCCAGCAGCCCTGGGGGAAACTATAATTCACCCCTCCACTTT.

This clone was observed once. The CDR3 coding sequence is TGCAGCGCCACAGGGGGCAAAAATGAAAAACTGTTTTTT. Translated: CSATGGKNEKLFF. This chain uses TRBV29-1 with TRBJ1-4, with 9 bases aligning to TRBD1. There are 13 residues in the CDR3. The junction had 5 bases not matched to a gene; V was cut back by 7 bases and J by 5 bases. The germline gives CDR1 SQVTM, CDR2 ANQGSEA. Filled out from reference TRBV29-1 and TRBJ1-4, the complete variable domain reads SAVISQKPSRDICQRGTSLTIQCQVDSQVTMMFWYRQQPGQSLTLIATANQGSEATYESGFVIDKFPISRPNLTFSTLTVSNMSPEDSSIYLCSATGGKNEKLFFGSGTQLSVL.

The chain carries TRBV6-5 and TRBJ2-1; 11 nucleotides align to TRBD1. The CDR3 has 15 residues. The germline gives CDR1 MNHEY, CDR2 SVGAGI. V shed 6 bases, J shed 7 bases, and the junction held 8 bases outside the gene matches. CDR3 in amino acids: CASSPRDRGWNEQFF. The CDR3 region has the DNA TGTGCCAGCAGCCCCCGGGACAGGGGGTGGAATGAGCAGTTCTTC.

The gene calls are TRBV5-6 and TRBJ2-6; D not resolved. Trimming stripped 6 bases from V and 0 bases from J, with 4 bases between. Per the germline V gene, CDR1 is SGHDT and CDR2 is YYEEEE. The CDR3 length is 13 residues. The CDR3 is CASILSGANVLTF. In DNA form, the CDR3 reads TGTGCCAGCATCCTCTCTGGGGCCAACGTCCTGACTTTC.

The chain links TRBV14 to TRBJ1-6, with 10 nucleotides matching TRBD1. CDR3 length: 22 residues. CDR1 is SGHDN and CDR2 is FVKESK in the germline V gene. The V segment lost 2 bases and the J segment 1 base; nucleotides outside the gene matches: 17. The CDR3 reads CASSQRIQGGQGFRSYNSPLHF. The CDR3 bases are TGTGCCAGCAGCCAAAGAATCCAAGGGGGACAGGGGTTTCGTTCCTATAATTCACCCCTCCACTTT.

The V call is TRBV6-2 or TRBV6-3, the J call TRBJ1-2; D ambiguous. The CDR3 has 13 amino acids. CDR1 and CDR2 from the germline V gene are MNHEY and SVGEGT. The ends were cut back, 6 bases at V and 4 bases at J, with 12 bases in the middle. The CDR3 DNA reads as TGTGCCAGCAGCCCCCAGCGCACCTATGGCTACACCTTC. Amino acids: CASSPQRTYGYTF.

V usage is TRBV28 and J usage is TRBJ1-2; a weak D match, TRBD1 (5 bases). The CDR3 is 15 amino acids. V shed 5 bases and J shed 2 bases, with 15 bases lying between them. Germline CDR1 reads MDHEN; CDR2 reads SYDVKM. The chain's CDR3 is CASSPTGRINYGYTF. The CDR3 DNA sequence: TGTGCCAGCAGTCCCACGGGACGGATCAACTATGGCTACACCTTC.

The CDR3 spells CASSHRGSNEKLFF. CDR3 sequence (DNA): TGTGCCAGCAGCCACAGGGGATCTAATGAAAAACTGTTTTTT. The chain uses TRBV7-9 and TRBJ1-4; 7 bases fit TRBD1. The CDR3 consists of 14 residues. Trimming at V came to 5 bases and at J to 3 bases, leaving 3 bases not matched to a gene. Germline lookup yields CDR1 SEHNR and CDR2 FQNEAQ (reference sequence).

V and J are TRBV27 and TRBJ1-1; 9 bases are a match to TRBD1. The CDR3 consists of 13 residues. The V gene end was trimmed by 5 bases and the J gene end by 6 bases; junction bases not matched to a gene: 4. Germline lookup yields CDR1 MNHEY and CDR2 SMNVEV (reference sequence). The CDR3 DNA reads as TGTGCCAGCAGTCCCCGGACAGGGGCTGAAGCTTTCTTT. Translation gives CASSPRTGAEAFF.

The CDR3 bases are TGTGCCAGTAACTCCTGGGTGGACGCACCGCCGGCTAATGAGCAGTTCTTC. It yields the protein CASNSWVDAPPANEQFF. The chain is built from TRBV19 and TRBJ2-1; no clear D gene. Germline CDR1 LNHDA, CDR2 SQIVND (reference sequence). CDR3 size: 17 residues. V gave up 7 bases and J gave up 7 bases, with 26 bases separating them.

CDR3 sequence: CASSSDRETNEKLFF. Written as DNA, the CDR3 is TGTGCCAGCAGCTCTGACAGGGAAACTAATGAAAAACTGTTTTTT. V and J are TRBV7-9 and TRBJ1-4; 7 positions match TRBD1. J lost 1 base, V lost 4 bases, and 3 bases had no gene match. The germline V gene has CDR1 SEHNR and CDR2 FQNEAQ (reference sequence). The CDR3 consists of 15 residues.

CDR3 in DNA: TGTGCCACCGAGATGGGCGGGAACGGCGGGGAGCTGTTTTTT. Protein sequence: CATEMGGNGGELFF. V gene TRBV10-3 combines with J gene TRBJ2-2; maybe TRBD2 (6 bases). Germline V CDR1 and CDR2: ENHRY, SYGVKD. This CDR3 has 14 residues. V was clipped by 10 bases and J by 7 bases, with 19 bases between them.

V and J are TRBV27 and TRBJ2-7, with 11 bases lining up with TRBD1. V lost 4 bases, J lost 4 bases, and 6 bases stayed unmatched. Germline values: CDR1 MNHEY, CDR2 SMNVEV (reference sequence). CDR3 size: 15 residues. The CDR3 spells CASSWGQGGEYEQYF. CDR3 DNA sequence: TGTGCCAGCAGTTGGGGACAGGGGGGAGAGTACGAGCAGTACTTC.